One sample yielded the 12 T cell receptor beta chains listed below, sequenced in a study of spatial heterogeneity in lung cancer. From the 5' RACE reads, TCRdb called clonotypes with MiXCR, one entry per CDR3 protein. The sample has around 10,000 distinct CDR3 sequences, approximately 4% seen once. Regarding time point: sample taken at primary tumor resection. Researchers sequenced whole RNA taken from tumor, nontumor lung or frozen PBMC without sorting. The specimen was normal lung tissue next to the tumor, collected at surgery. These receptors were obtained from a male donor with early-stage non-small cell lung cancer.

This clonotype was counted many times. This rearrangement joins TRBV7-2 to TRBJ2-5; tentatively, D is TRBD1 or TRBD2 (5 bases each). Germline V gene sequence: CDR1 SGHTA, CDR2 FQGNSA. This CDR3 contains 14 residues. V was shortened by 3 bases and J by 0 bases, with 8 bases between the two germline ends. CDR3 sequence (DNA): TGTGCCAGCAGCTTGGGACGGAACCAAGAGACCCAGTACTTC. This translates into CASSLGRNQETQYF.

There are a few counts of this clonotype. The chain recombines TRBV20-1 with TRBJ2-5, with 11 nucleotides matching TRBD2. Germline V CDR1 and CDR2: DFQATT, SNEGSKA (reference sequence). There are 17 residues in the CDR3. The trim removed 6 bases at V and 2 bases at J, leaving 14 bases unmatched. CDR3 loop: CSAKTGLADSNQETQYF. CDR3 bases: TGCAGTGCAAAGACGGGACTAGCGGACTCAAATCAAGAGACCCAGTACTTC.

This clonotype was picked up many times. The chain employs TRBV7-2 and TRBJ1-4; D unresolved. V lost 4 bases and J 10 bases, leaving 16 bases between the germline ends. Germline CDR1 reads SGHTA; CDR2 reads FQGNSA. The CDR3 spans 14 residues. CDR3 nucleotide sequence: TGTGCCAGCAGCTCCTCTCCTCAGAGTGGAAAACTGTTTTTT. It specifies CASSSSPQSGKLFF.

This clonotype was seen at least ten times. The genes are TRBV5-1 and TRBJ2-2; 8 bases align to TRBD2. This CDR3 region has 16 residues. Germline CDR1 SGHRS, CDR2 YFSETQ. V lost 4 bases and J lost 1; bases outside the gene matches: 6. CDR3 coding DNA: TGCGCCAGCAGCCCGGGACTAGTGGGGAACACCGGGGAGCTGTTTTTT. It is translated as CASSPGLVGNTGELFF.

This clonotype came up many times. The V call is TRBV27, the J call TRBJ2-6, with 9 nucleotides matching TRBD1. CDR3 length: 17 residues. Germline CDR1 and CDR2: MNHEY and SMNVEV (reference sequence). J was trimmed by 1 base and V by 6 bases; bases with no gene match: 7. CDR3 nucleotides: TGTGCCAGCAGCTCCGGGACAGGGTGGTCTGGGGCCAACGTCCTGACTTTC. Translating it yields CASSSGTGWSGANVLTF.

This clonotype was seen ten or more times. The rearrangement links TRBV9 to TRBJ1-1; 11 bases fit TRBD1. The junction had 5 bases not matched to a gene; V was cut back by 3 bases and J by 4 bases. Germline V gene data show CDR1 as SGDLS and CDR2 as YYNGEE. The CDR3 is 15 residues long. CDR3 in amino acids: CASSEGQGVTTEAFF. The DNA of the CDR3 is TGTGCCAGCAGCGAGGGACAGGGGGTGACCACTGAAGCTTTCTTT.

This clonotype was counted at least ten times. The rearrangement links TRBV6-5 to TRBJ2-7, with 13 nucleotides matching TRBD2. Per the germline V gene, CDR1 is MNHEY and CDR2 is SVGAGI. V shed 6 bases and J 5 bases; nucleotides not matched to a gene: 13. CDR3 size: 17 residues. DNA of the CDR3: TGTGCCAGCAGCCCTAGGACTAGCGGGAGCTTCGGCCACGAGCAGTACTTC. This encodes CASSPRTSGSFGHEQYF.

This clonotype occurred many times. The J gene is TRBJ2-3, the V gene TRBV6-5; D possibly uses TRBD1 or TRBD2 (7 bases each). Trimming removed 5 bases from V and 3 bases from J, with 27 bases in between. The germline gives CDR1 MNHEY, CDR2 SVGAGI. There are 19 residues in the CDR3. The CDR3 nucleotides read TGTGCCAGCAGTCGCCTGAGGGTATCGGTGCAGGGGGGGACAGATACGCAGTATTTT. It yields the protein CASSRLRVSVQGGTDTQYF.

This clonotype has at least ten counts. The chain recombines TRBV20-1 with TRBJ2-1; 8 bases align to TRBD2. Germline trimming cut 2 bases from V and 10 bases from J; bases unmatched to any gene: 10. Germline V gene sequence: CDR1 DFQATT, CDR2 SNEGSKA (reference sequence). This CDR3 region has 14 residues. CDR3 sequence: CSARTSGAVEEQFF. CDR3 in DNA: TGCAGTGCTAGAACTAGCGGAGCGGTAGAGGAGCAGTTCTTC.

This rearrangement joins TRBV6-2 or TRBV6-3 to TRBJ1-2; possible D gene TRBD1, 5 bases. The CDR3 length is 13 residues. Trimming shortened V by 5 bases and J by 3 bases, and 10 bases separated the two germline ends. Germline CDR1 and CDR2: MNHEY and SVGEGT. DNA for the CDR3: TGTGCCAGCAGTCGACAACAGGACTATGGCTACACCTTC. Its translation: CASSRQQDYGYTF.

In this sample, this clonotype is medium-sized. This chain joins TRBV6-5 and TRBJ1-5; the match to TRBD1 covers 9 bases. Losses at the gene ends were 6 bases for V and 3 bases for J; bases not matched to a gene: 6. Germline values: CDR1 MNHEY, CDR2 SVGAGI. CDR3 length equals 15 residues. As DNA, the CDR3 is TGTGCCAGCAGCTCGGGACAGGGTATCAATCAGCCCCAGCATTTT. Amino acids: CASSSGQGINQPQHF.

This clonotype was found many times. The chain joins TRBV25-1 to TRBJ2-3; weak D call: TRBD1 (5 bases). This CDR3 spans 16 amino acids. Germline V gene data show CDR1 as MGHDK and CDR2 as SYGVNS. The ends were cut back, 3 bases at V and 11 bases at J, with 24 bases in the middle. The CDR3 protein is CASSDSGRNSRSGQYF. The CDR3 nucleotides read TGTGCCAGCAGTGACTCAGGGCGAAATTCACGATCCGGGCAGTATTTT.